The rows below give T cell receptor beta chains drawn from one sample of a study of shared clonotypes between healthy human individuals. This table comes from immunoSEQ multiplex PCR, and its TCRdb copy is limited to in-frame clones, with some not included. This table has about 1.1 million clones, more than 75% appearing once. Sequenced sample: memory CD4+ T cells from PBMCs. These receptor sequences come from a man between 18 and 29 years old in good health. Some clones in this sample may be carry-over from other donors' samples. CDR3s leave out the opening cysteine and the closing phenylalanine or tryptophan.

V gene,CDR3 protein
TRBV28,GAGGADYEQY
TRBV19,ASSRQGPAKTEAF
TRBV11-3,ASSDITGELF
TRBV28,ASSQSGSPKNEQY
TRBV27,ASQFRRDRVYEQY
TRBV4-1,ASSQRGRDRGNDSPLH
TRBV5-6,ASRQTRRREDTQY
TRBV25-1,ASSEPSGRATDTQY
TRBV28,ASSPLSGSAGSNQPQH
TRBV20-1,SARDPGTQY
TRBV4-1,ASSQDLINGEQF
TRBV7-2,ASSLALGRGNEKLF
TRBV11-2,ASSRGGADTQY
TRBV30,ASEGWGTEAF
TRBV9,ASSVDSNTEAF
TRBV15,ATSRDLLGREANEKLF
TRBV9,ASSGANRGQAYGYT
TRBV5-4,ASSPPYNSGGADTQY
TRBV27,ASSIGLGETQY
TRBV7-2,ASSSGGWEQY
TRBV4-2,ASSQVQGVYGYT
TRBV9,ASSVLADQETQY
TRBV10-2,ASSDILGRPYEQY
TRBV18,ASSKTYEQY
TRBV7-9,ASAPSTDTQY
TRBV5-1,ASSALPGQGASYGYT
TRBV28,ASSRYREQF
TRBV5-1,ASSFTGVNADTQY